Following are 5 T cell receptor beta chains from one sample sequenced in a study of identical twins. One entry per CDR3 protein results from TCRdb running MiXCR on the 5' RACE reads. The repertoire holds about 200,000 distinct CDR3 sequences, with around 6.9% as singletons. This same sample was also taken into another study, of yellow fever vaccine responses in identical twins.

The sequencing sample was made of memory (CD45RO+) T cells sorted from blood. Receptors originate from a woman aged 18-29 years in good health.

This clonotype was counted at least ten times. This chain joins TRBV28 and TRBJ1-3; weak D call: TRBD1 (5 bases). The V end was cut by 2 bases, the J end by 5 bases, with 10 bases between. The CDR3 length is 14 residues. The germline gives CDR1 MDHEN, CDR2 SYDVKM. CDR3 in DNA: TGTGCCAGCAGTTTAACCGGGACCCGAAACACCATATATTTT. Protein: CASSLTGTRNTIYF.

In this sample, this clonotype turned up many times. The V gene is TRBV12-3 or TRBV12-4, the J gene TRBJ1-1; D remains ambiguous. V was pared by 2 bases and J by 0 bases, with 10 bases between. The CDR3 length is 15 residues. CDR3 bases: TGTGCCAGCAGTTTAAACCCAGCATTGAACACTGAAGCTTTCTTT. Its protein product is CASSLNPALNTEAFF.

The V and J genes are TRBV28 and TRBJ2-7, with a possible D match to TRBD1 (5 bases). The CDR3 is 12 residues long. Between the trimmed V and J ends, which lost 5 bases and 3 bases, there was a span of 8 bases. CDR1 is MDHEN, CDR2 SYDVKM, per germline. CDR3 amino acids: CASSKQVYEQYF. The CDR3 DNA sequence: TGTGCCAGCAGTAAACAGGTCTACGAGCAGTACTTC.

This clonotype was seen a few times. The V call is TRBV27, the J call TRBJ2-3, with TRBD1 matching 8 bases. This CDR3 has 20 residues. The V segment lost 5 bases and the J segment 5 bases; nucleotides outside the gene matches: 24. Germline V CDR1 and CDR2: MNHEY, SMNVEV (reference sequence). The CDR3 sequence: CASSILNKTGQGVLGDTQYF. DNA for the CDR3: TGTGCCAGCAGTATACTGAATAAGACAGGACAGGGTGTCCTAGGAGATACGCAGTATTTT.

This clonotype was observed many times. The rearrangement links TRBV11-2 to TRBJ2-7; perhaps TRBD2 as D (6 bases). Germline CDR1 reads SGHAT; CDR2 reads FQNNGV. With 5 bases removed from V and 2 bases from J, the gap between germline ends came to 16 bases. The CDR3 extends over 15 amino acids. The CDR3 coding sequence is TGTGCCAGCAGCCCGATGGGACTGGCGGCCTACGAGCAGTACTTC. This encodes CASSPMGLAAYEQYF.